A single TCR beta chain is shown here with its context. Antigen: not known. The entry originates in a study of cytomegalovirus exposure and HLA in healthy donors. About the study: Genotyping of roughly 400 donors showed that around 85% belonged to the Caucasian-associated ancestry cluster.

Notes on the study in general: Later on, an analysis tied approximately 17,000 TCR beta sequences to HLA alleles at 0.05 false discovery rate. Later analysis suggested most CMV-associated TCR beta chains were HLA-restricted.

PCR used 60 Vbeta primers and 13 Jbeta primers. Generated by immunoSEQ multiplex PCR, the TCRdb table keeps only in-frame clones and is missing some. The profile shows 200,000 or so clones, roughly four fifths of them singletons. The receptor was derived from a girl aged 2-10 years in good health and CMV-seronegative. Sequencing used PBMCs.

The CDR3 spells CASSLTGVETQYF. Written as DNA, the CDR3 is TGTGCCAGCAGCCTCACGGGGGTCGAGACCCAGTACTTC. This chain connects TRBV9 to TRBJ2-5; D is possibly TRBD2 (6 bases). The CDR3 sequence is 13 residues long. Trimming removed 4 bases from V and 5 bases from J, with 12 bases in between. Per germline, CDR1 SGDLS and CDR2 YYNGEE.